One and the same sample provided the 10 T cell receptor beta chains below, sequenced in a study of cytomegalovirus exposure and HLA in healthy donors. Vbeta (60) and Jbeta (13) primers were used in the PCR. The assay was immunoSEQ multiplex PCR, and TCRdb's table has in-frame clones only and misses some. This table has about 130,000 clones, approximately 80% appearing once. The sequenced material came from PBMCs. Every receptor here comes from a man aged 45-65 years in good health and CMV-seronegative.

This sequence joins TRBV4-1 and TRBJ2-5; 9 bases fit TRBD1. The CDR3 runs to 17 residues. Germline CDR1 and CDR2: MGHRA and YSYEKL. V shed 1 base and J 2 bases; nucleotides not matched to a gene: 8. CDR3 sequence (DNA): TGCGCCAGCAGCCAAGCTTCAACAGGGGGCTATCAAGAGACCCAGTACTTC. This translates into CASSQASTGGYQETQYF.

CDR3 DNA sequence: TGCGCCAGTCGCACCGGGGGTTACACTGAAGCTTTCTTT. Protein: CASRTGGYTEAFF. The rearrangement uses TRBV10-2 and TRBJ1-1; D is possibly TRBD1 (5 bases). CDR3 size: 13 residues. Trimming took 9 bases from V and 3 from J, leaving 14 bases between them. The germline V gene encodes CDR1 WSHSY and CDR2 SAAADI.

The CDR3 DNA follows: TGCGCCAGCAGCCCCGGAACAGGTTACAATCAGCCCCAGCATTTT. It translates to CASSPGTGYNQPQHF. The chain has TRBV4-3 and TRBJ1-5; perhaps TRBD1 as D (5 bases). The CDR3 sequence is 15 residues long. The V end was cut by 4 bases, the J end by 3 bases, with 13 bases between. Germline lookup yields CDR1 LGHNA and CDR2 YSLEER.

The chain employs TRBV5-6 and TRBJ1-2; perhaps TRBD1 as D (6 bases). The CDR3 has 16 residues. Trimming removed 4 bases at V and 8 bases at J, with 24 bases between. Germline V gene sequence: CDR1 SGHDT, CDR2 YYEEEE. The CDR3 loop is CASSPGRTDVHGGYTF. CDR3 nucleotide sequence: TGTGCCAGCAGCCCGGGAAGGACAGATGTACATGGCGGCTACACCTTC.

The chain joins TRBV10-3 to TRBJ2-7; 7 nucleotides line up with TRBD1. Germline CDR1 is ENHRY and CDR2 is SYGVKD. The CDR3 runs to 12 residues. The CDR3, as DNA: TGTGCCATCAGTGAGTCTGGATGGGGACAGCAGGTC. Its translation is CAISESGWGQQV.

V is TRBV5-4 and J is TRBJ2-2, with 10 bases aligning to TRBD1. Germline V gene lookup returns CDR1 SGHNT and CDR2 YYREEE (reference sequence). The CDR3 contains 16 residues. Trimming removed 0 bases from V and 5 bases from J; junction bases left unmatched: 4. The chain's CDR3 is CASSLAGTGATGELFF. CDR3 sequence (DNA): TGTGCCAGCAGCTTGGCCGGGACAGGGGCAACCGGGGAGCTGTTTTTT.

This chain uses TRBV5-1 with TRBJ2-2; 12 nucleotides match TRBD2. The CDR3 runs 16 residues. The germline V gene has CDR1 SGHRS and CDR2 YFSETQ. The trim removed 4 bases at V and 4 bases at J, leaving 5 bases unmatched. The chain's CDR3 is CASSPRGLAGTGELFF. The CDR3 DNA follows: TGCGCCAGCAGCCCGCGGGGACTAGCGGGCACCGGGGAGCTGTTTTTT. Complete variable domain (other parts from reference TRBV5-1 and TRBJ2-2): KAGVTQTPRYLIKTRGQQVTLSCSPISGHRSVSWYQQTPGQGLQFLFEYFSETQRNKGNFPGRFSGRQFSNSRSEMNVSTLELGDSALYLCASSPRGLAGTGELFFGEGSRLTVL.

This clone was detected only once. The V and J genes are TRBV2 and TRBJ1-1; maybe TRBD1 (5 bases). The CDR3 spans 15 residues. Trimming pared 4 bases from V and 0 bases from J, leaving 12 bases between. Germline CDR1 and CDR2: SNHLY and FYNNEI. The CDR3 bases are TGTGCCAGCAGTGGGGGCCCCAAGTTGAACACTGAAGCTTTCTTT. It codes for CASSGGPKLNTEAFF.

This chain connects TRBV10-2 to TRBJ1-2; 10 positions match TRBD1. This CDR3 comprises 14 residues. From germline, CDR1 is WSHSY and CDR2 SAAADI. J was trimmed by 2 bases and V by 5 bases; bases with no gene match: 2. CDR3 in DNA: TGCGCCAGCAGTACGGGACAGGGGAACTATGGCTACACCTTC. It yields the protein CASSTGQGNYGYTF.

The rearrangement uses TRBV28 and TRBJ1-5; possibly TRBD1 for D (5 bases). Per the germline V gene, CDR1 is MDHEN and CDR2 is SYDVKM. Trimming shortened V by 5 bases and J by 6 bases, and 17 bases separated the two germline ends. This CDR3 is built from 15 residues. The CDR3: CASSLTPGQGQPQHF. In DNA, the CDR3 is TGTGCCAGCAGTCTTACCCCAGGCCAGGGTCAGCCCCAGCATTTT. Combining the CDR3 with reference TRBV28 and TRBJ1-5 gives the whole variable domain DVKVTQSSRYLVKRTGEKVFLECVQDMDHENMFWYRQDPGLGLRLIYFSYDVKMKEKGDIPEGYSVSREKKERFSLILESASTNQTSMYLCASSLTPGQGQPQHFGDGTRLSIL.